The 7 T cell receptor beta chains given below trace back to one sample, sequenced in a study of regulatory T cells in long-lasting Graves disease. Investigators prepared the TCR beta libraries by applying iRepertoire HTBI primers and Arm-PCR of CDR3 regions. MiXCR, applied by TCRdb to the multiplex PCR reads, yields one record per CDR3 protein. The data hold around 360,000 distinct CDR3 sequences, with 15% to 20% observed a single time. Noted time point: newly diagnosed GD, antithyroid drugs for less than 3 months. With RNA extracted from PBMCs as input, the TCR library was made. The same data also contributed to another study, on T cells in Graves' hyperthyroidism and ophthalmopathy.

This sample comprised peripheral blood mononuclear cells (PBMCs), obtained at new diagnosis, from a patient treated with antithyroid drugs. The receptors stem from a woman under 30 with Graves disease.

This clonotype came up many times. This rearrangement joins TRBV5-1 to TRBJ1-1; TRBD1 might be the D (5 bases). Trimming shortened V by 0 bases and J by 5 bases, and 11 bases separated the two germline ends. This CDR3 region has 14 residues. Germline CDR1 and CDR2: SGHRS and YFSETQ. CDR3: CASSLEAGRTEAFF. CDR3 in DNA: TGCGCCAGCAGCTTGGAGGCAGGGAGGACTGAAGCTTTCTTT.

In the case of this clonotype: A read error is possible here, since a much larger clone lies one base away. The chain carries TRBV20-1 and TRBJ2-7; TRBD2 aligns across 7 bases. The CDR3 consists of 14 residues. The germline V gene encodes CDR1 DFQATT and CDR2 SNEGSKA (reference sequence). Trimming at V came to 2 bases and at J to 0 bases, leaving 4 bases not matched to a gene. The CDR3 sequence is CSARKRDGSYEQYF. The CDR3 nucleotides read TGCAGTGCTAGAAAGCGGGACGGCTCCTACGAGCAGTACTTC.

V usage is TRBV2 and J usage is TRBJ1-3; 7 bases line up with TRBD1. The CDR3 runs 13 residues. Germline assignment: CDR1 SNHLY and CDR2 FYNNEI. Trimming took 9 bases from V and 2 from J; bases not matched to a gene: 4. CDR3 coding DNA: TGTGCCAGTGGACAGGAGCCTGGAAACACCATATATTTT. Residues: CASGQEPGNTIYF.

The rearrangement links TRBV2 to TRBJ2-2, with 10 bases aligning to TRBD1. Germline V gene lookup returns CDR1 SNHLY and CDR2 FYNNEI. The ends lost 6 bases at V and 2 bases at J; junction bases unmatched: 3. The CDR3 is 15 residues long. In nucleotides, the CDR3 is TGTGCCAGCAGCTGGACAGGGGGAAACACCGGGGAGCTGTTTTTT. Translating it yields CASSWTGGNTGELFF.

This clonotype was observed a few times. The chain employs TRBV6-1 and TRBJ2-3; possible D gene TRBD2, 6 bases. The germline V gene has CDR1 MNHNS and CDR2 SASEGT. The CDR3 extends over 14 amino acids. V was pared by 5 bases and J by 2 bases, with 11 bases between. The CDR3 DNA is TGTGCCAGCAGTCGTGGGGGGATCACAGATACGCAGTATTTT. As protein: CASSRGGITDTQYF.

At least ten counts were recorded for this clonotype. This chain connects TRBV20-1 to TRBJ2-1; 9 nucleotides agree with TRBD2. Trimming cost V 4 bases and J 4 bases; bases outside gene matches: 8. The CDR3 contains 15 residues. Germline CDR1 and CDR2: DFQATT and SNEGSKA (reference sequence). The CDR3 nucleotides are TGCAGTGCTACCCATAGCGGGAGCAGTTACAATGAGCAGTTCTTC. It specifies CSATHSGSSYNEQFF.

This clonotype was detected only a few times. The CDR3 reads CASSVGQTGNTIYF. The CDR3 coding sequence is TGTGCCAGCAGCGTAGGACAGACTGGAAACACCATATATTTT. This chain links TRBV9 with TRBJ1-3; tentatively, D is TRBD1 (5 bases). The CDR3 has 14 residues. The V end was cut by 0 bases, the J end by 2 bases, with 6 bases between. The V gene's germline CDR1 is SGDLS and CDR2 YYNGEE.